This T cell receptor (beta chain) appears in the sequencing data of a study of control samples from healthy donors and cancer patients. Sequencing was performed with immunoSEQ multiplex PCR; in TCRdb, only in-frame clones are kept and a portion is missing. The sample contains tens of thousands of clones, approximately 90% of which appear only once. The TCR sequence derives from a woman in her late teens or twenties in good health. Sequenced material: blood.

The CDR3 DNA is TGTGCCAGCAGCTTGACCGGGACAGGGGCGGCTTTCTTT. It yields the protein CASSLTGTGAAFF. The chain recombines TRBV11-2 with TRBJ1-1, with 10 bases aligning to TRBD1. Germline CDR1 is SGHAT and CDR2 is FQNNGV. There are 13 residues in the CDR3. After removal of 3 bases from V and 11 bases from J, the junction contained 6 bases not matched to a gene.